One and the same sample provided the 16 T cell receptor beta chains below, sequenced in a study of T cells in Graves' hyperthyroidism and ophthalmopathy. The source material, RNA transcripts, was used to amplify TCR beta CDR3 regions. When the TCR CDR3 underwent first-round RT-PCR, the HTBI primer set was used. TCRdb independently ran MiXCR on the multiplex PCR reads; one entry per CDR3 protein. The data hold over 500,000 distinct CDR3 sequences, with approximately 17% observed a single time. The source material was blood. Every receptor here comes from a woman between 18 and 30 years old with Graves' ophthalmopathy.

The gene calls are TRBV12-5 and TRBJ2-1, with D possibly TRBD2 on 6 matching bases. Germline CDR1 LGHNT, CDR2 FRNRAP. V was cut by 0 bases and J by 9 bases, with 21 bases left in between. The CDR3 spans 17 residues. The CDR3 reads CASGLVLGVTSEGEQFF. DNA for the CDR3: TGTGCTAGTGGTTTGGTACTCGGGGTAACCTCGGAGGGTGAGCAGTTCTTC.

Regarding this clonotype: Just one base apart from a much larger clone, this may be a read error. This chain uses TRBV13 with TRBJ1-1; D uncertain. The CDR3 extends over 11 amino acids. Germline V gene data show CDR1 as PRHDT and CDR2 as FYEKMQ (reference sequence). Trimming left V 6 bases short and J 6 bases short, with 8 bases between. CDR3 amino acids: CASSYGAEAFF. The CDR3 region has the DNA TGTGCCAGCAGTTACGGGGCTGAAGCTTTCTTT.

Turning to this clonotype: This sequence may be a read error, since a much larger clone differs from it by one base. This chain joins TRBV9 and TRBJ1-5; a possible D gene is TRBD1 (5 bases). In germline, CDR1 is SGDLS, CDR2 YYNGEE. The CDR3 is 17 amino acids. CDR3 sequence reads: CGSSARTNAPHYQPQHF. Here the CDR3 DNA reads TGTGGCAGCAGCGCCCGGACAAACGCCCCGCATTATCAGCCCCAGCATTTT. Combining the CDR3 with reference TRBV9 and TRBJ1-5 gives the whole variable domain DSGVTQTPKHLITATGQRVTLRCSPRSGDLSVYWYQQSLDQGLQFLIQYYNGEERAKGNILERFSAQQFPDLHSELNLSSLELGDSALYFCGSSARTNAPHYQPQHFGDGTRLSIL.

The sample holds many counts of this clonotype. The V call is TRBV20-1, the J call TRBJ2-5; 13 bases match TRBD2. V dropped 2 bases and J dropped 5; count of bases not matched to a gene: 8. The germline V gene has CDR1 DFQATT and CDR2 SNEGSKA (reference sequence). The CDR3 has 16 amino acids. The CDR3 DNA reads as TGCAGTGCTAGACAAAGACTAGCGGGAGGCCGGGAGACCCAGTACTTC. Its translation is CSARQRLAGGRETQYF.

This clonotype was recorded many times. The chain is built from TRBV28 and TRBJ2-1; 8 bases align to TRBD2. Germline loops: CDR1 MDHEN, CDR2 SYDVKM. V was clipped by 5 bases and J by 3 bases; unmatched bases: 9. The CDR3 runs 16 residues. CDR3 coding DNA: TGTGCCAGCAGTACTAGCTCGGGGGGGAACTACAATGAGCAGTTCTTC. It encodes CASSTSSGGNYNEQFF. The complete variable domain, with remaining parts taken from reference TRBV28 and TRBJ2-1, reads DVKVTQSSRYLVKRTGEKVFLECVQDMDHENMFWYRQDPGLGLRLIYFSYDVKMKEKGDIPEGYSVSREKKERFSLILESASTNQTSMYLCASSTSSGGNYNEQFFGPGTRLTVL.

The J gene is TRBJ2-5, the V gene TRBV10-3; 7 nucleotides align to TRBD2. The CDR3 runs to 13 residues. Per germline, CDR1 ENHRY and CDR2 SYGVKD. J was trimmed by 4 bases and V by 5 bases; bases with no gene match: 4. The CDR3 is CAISPREGETQYF. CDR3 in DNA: TGTGCCATCAGTCCCAGGGAGGGAGAGACCCAGTACTTC.

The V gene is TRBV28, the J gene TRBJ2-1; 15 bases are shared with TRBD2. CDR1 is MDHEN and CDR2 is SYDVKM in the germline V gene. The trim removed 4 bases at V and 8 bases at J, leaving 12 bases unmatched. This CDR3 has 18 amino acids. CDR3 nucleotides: TGTGCCAGCAGTTCCTCGCACGGGACTAGCGGGAGGCGCCATGAGCAGTTCTTC. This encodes CASSSSHGTSGRRHEQFF.

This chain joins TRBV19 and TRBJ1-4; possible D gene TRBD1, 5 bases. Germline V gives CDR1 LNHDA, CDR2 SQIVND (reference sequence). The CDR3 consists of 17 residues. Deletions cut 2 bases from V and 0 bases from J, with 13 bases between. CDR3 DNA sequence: TGTGCCAGTAGTATACTCCACGGGGGAGCAACTAATGAAAAACTGTTTTTT. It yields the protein CASSILHGGATNEKLFF. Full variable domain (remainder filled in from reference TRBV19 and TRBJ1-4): DGGITQSPKYLFRKEGQNVTLSCEQNLNHDAMYWYRQDPGQGLRLIYYSQIVNDFQKGDIAEGYSVSREKKESFPLTVTSAQKNPTAFYLCASSILHGGATNEKLFFGSGTQLSVL.

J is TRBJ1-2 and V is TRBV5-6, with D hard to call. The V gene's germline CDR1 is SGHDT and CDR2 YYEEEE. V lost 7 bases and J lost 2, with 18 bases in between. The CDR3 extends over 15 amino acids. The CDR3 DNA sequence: TGTGCCAGCGGTGTGGGGAGCGTCGGGAACTATGGCTACACCTTC. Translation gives CASGVGSVGNYGYTF.

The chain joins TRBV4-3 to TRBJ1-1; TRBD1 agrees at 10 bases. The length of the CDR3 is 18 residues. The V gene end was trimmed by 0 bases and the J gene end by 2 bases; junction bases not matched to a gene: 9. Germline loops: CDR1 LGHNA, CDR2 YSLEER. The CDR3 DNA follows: TGCGCCAGCAGCCAAGATTCGGGGACAGGGGTAACTAACACTGAAGCTTTCTTT. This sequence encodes CASSQDSGTGVTNTEAFF.

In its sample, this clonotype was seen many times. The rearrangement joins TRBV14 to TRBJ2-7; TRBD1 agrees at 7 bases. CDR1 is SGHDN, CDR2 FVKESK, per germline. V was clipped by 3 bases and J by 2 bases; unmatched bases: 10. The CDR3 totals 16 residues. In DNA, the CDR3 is TGTGCCAGCAGCCAGATGAGGACGCAGGGGGCCTACGAGCAGTACTTC. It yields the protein CASSQMRTQGAYEQYF. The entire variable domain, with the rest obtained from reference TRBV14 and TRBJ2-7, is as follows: EAGVTQFPSHSVIEKGQTVTLRCDPISGHDNLYWYRRVMGKEIKFLLHFVKESKQDESGMPNNRFLAERTGGTYSTLKVQPAELEDSGVYFCASSQMRTQGAYEQYFGPGTRLTVT.

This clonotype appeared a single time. The CDR3 here is CASKSGTHNTEAFF. The CDR3 DNA follows: TGCGCCAGTAAGAGTGGGACACACAACACTGAAGCTTTCTTT. V usage is TRBV4-1 and J usage is TRBJ1-1; possibly TRBD1 for D (6 bases). Germline V gene data show CDR1 as MGHRA and CDR2 as YSYEKL. V lost 9 bases, J lost 2 bases, and 16 bases lay in between. The CDR3 runs 14 residues.

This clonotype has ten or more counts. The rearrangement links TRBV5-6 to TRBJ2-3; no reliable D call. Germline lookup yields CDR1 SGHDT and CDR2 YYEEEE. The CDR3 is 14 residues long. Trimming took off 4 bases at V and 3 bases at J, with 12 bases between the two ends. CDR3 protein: CASSENRRTDTQYF. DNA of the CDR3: TGTGCCAGCAGCGAAAACCGAAGGACAGATACGCAGTATTTT.

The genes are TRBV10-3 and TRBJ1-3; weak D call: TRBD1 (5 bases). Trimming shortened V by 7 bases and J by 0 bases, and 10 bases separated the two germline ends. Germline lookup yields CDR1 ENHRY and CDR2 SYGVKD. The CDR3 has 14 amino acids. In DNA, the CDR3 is TGTGCCATCACCGACAGTAGCTCTGGAAACACCATATATTTT. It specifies CAITDSSSGNTIYF.

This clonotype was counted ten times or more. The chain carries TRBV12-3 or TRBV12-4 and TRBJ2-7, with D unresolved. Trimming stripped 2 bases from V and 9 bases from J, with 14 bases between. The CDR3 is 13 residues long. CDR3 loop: CASSLSPQVVQYF. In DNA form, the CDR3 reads TGTGCCAGCAGTTTATCTCCCCAGGTGGTGCAGTACTTC.

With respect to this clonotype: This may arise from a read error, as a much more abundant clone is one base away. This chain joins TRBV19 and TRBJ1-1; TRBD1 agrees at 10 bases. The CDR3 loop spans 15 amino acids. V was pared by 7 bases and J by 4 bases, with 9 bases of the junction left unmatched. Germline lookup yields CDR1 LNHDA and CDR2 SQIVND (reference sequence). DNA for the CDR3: TGTGCCAGTACCACCGGGACAGGGGTGAGCACTGAAGCTTTCTTT. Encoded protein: CASTTGTGVSTEAFF. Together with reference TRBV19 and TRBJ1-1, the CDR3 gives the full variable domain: DGGITQSPKYLFRKEGQNVTLSCEQNLNHDAMYWYRQDPGQGLRLIYYSQIVNDFQKGDIAEGYSVSREKKESFPLTVTSAQKNPTAFYLCASTTGTGVSTEAFFGQGTRLTVV.